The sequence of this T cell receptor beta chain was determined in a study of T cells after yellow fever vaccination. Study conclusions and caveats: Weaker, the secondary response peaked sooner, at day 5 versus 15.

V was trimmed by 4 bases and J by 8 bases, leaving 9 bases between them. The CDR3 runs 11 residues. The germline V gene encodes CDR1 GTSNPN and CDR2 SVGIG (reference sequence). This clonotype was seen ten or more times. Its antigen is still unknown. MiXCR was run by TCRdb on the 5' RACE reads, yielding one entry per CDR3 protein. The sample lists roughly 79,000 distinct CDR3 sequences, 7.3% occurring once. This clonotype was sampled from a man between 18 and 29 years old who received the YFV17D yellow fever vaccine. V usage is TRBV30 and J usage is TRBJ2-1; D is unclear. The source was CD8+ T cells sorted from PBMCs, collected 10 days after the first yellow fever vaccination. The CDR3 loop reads CAWTLRHEQFF. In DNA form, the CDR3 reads TGTGCCTGGACCCTACGGCATGAGCAGTTCTTC.